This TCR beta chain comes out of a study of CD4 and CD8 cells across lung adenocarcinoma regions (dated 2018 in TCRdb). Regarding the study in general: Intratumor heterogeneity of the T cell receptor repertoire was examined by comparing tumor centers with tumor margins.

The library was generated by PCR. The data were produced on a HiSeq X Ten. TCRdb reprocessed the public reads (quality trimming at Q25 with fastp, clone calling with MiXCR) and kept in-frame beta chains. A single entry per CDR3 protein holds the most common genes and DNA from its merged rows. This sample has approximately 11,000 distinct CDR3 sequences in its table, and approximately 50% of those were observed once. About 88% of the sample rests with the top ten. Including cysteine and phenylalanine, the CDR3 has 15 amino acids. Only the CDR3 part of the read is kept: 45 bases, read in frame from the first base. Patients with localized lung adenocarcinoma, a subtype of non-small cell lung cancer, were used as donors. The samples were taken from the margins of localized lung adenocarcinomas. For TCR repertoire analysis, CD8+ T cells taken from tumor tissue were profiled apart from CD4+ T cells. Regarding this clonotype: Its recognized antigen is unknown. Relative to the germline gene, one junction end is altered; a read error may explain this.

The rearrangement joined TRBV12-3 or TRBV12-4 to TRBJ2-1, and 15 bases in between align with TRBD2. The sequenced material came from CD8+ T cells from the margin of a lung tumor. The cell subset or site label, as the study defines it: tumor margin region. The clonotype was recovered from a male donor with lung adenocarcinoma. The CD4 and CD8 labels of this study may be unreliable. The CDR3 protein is CASSLGTSGGVQKYF. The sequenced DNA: TGTGCCAGCAGTTTAGGGACTAGCGGGGGGGTACAAAAGTACTTC.